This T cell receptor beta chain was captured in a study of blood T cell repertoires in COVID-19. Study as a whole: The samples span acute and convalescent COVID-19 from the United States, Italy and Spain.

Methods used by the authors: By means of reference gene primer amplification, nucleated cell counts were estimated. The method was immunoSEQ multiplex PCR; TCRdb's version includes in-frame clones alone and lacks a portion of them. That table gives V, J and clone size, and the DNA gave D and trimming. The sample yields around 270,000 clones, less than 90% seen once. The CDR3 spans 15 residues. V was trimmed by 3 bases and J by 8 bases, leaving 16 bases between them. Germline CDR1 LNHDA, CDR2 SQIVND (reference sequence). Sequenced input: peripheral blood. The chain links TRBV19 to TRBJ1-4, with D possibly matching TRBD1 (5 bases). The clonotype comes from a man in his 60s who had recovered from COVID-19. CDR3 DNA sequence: TGTGCCAGTAGTATGGTGTCAGGGTCGCGAGAAAAACTGTTTTTT. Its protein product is CASSMVSGSREKLFF.